This TCR beta chain was sequenced in a study of CD8+CD57+ T cells in acquired aplastic anemia. About the study: DNA per sorted CD4+ or CD8+ sample ranged roughly 0.19 to 30 ug, averaging approximately 3.1 ug.

Comment on this clonotype: A read error may produce the germline difference seen at one junction end.

Researchers used genomic DNA as the template to profile TCR beta VDJ and CDR3. TCRdb processed the reads anew with MiXCR; each CDR3 protein has one entry. The top ten hold 4% of the sample, which has roughly 420,000 distinct CDR3 sequences, 55% to 75% seen once. The CDR3 runs 14 residues. Germline V gene data show CDR1 as SGHTA and CDR2 as FQGNSA. The chain combines TRBV7-2 with TRBJ1-5; 10 bases fit TRBD1. The sequenced sample was sorted CD4+, CD8+, or CD8+CD57+ T cells (not recorded which) from PBMCs. This TCR was sampled from a human donor in good health, serving as a control. The CDR3 spells CASSSFRRQGAYGF. The CDR3 nucleotides are TGTGCCAGCAGCTCCTTTCGCCGACAGGGGGCCTATGGCTTT.